Listed here is a single T cell receptor (beta chain). The target antigen is unknown. Some clones are missing from TCRdb's copy, which holds only in-frame ones; the method was immunoSEQ multiplex PCR. The repertoire consists of roughly 1.4 million clones, with approximately 98.5% occurring once and the leading ten covering about 0.35%. These data come from a study of shared clonotypes between healthy human individuals. Overall study findings and caveats: Read depth was anticipated to influence clonotype sharing among donors.

CDR1 and CDR2 (germline): SEHNR, FQNEAQ (reference sequence). The V gene lost 4 bases and the J gene lost 6 bases, with 18 bases spanning the gap. There are 16 residues in the CDR3. This TCR was sampled from a man aged 25-45 years in good health. The sample consisted of naive CD4+ T cells sorted from blood. Subset noted: CD45RA+ positively selected. The chain links TRBV7-9 to TRBJ1-4; D is unclear. This CDR3 reads CASSSNGVGLDEKLFF. CDR3 nucleotide sequence: TGTGCCAGCAGCTCAAATGGGGTGGGGTTGGATGAAAAACTGTTTTTT.